Listed here are 25 T cell receptor beta chains from one sample, sequenced in a study of shared clonotypes between healthy human individuals. Assay: immunoSEQ multiplex PCR; the TCRdb copy retains only in-frame clones and omits some. The table shows around 2,100,000 clones, with about 94% occurring only once. Positive CCR7 selection of CD45RO-negative cells yielded the naive CD8 cells, and terminally differentiated effector memory CD45RA+ cells were excluded. Sequenced: naive CD8+ T cells sorted from blood. Receptor source: a young man in good health.

The chain combines TRBV30 with TRBJ2-7; 8 bases line up with TRBD2. CDR1 is GTSNPN and CDR2 is SVGIG in the germline V gene (reference sequence). This CDR3 is built from 12 residues. Unmatched junction bases numbered 6, after V lost 4 bases and J lost 7 bases. CDR3 in amino acids: CAWTDGREEQYF. In DNA, the CDR3 is TGTGCCTGGACCGACGGGAGGGAGGAGCAGTACTTC.

This sequence joins TRBV5-1 and TRBJ2-1; possible D gene TRBD2, 6 bases. The V end lost 4 bases, the J end lost 5 bases, and 13 bases lay between the germline ends. CDR1 and CDR2 from the germline V gene are SGHRS and YFSETQ. This CDR3 has 14 amino acids. The chain's CDR3 is CASSPGTLDNEQFF. Here the CDR3 DNA reads TGCGCCAGCAGCCCCGGGACTCTCGACAATGAGCAGTTCTTC.

This chain joins TRBV4-1 and TRBJ2-2, with D unresolved. The V gene lost 0 bases and the J gene lost 4 bases, with 9 bases spanning the gap. This CDR3 contains 15 residues. The germline gives CDR1 MGHRA, CDR2 YSYEKL. CDR3 nucleotides: TGCGCCAGCAGCCAAGACCCAACGGCCACCGGGGAGCTGTTTTTT. Translating gives CASSQDPTATGELFF.

This sequence joins TRBV5-4 and TRBJ2-7; possible D gene TRBD2, 5 bases. Germline lookup yields CDR1 SGHNT and CDR2 YYREEE (reference sequence). The germline V and J ends were trimmed by 3 bases and 3 bases, with 16 bases remaining between them. The CDR3 consists of 15 residues. The chain's CDR3 is CASSWFRGMDYEQYF. The CDR3 region has the DNA TGTGCCAGCAGCTGGTTTCGGGGAATGGACTACGAGCAGTACTTC. The full variable domain, rest sourced from reference TRBV5-4 and TRBJ2-7, is ETGVTQSPTHLIKTRGQQVTLRCSSQSGHNTVSWYQQALGQGPQFIFQYYREEENGRGNFPPRFSGLQFPNYSSELNVNALELDDSALYLCASSWFRGMDYEQYFGPGTRLTVT.

The chain joins TRBV9 to TRBJ1-6; the D gene is possibly TRBD1 (6 bases). Germline V gives CDR1 SGDLS, CDR2 YYNGEE. This CDR3 spans 15 amino acids. The V end was cut by 6 bases, the J end by 7 bases, with 17 bases between. The CDR3 sequence: CASTTRGEGNSPLHF. The CDR3 DNA is TGTGCCAGCACCACCAGGGGAGAGGGAAATTCACCCCTCCACTTT.

CDR3 residues: CASSEYRAGYYEQYF. The CDR3 nucleotides are TGCGCCAGCAGTGAGTATCGAGCGGGATACTACGAGCAGTACTTC. V and J are TRBV10-1 and TRBJ2-7; 7 bases are shared with TRBD2. The V segment lost 1 base and the J segment 3 bases; nucleotides outside the gene matches: 6. This CDR3 contains 15 residues. From germline, CDR1 is WNHNN and CDR2 SYGVQD (reference sequence).

The CDR3 loop is CASSMGPGQFTEAFF. The CDR3 DNA follows: TGTGCCAGTAGTATGGGACCGGGACAGTTCACTGAAGCTTTCTTT. The chain recombines TRBV19 with TRBJ1-1; 7 positions agree with TRBD1. This CDR3 has 15 residues. V shed 3 bases and J 4 bases; nucleotides not matched to a gene: 8. Looked up from germline, CDR1 is LNHDA and CDR2 is SQIVND (reference sequence).

This chain connects TRBV2 to TRBJ2-7, with D tentatively TRBD2 (6 bases). The V gene lost 2 bases and the J gene lost 2 bases, with 10 bases spanning the gap. Germline assignment: CDR1 SNHLY and CDR2 FYNNEI. CDR3 length: 14 amino acids. CDR3 DNA sequence: TGTGCCAGCAGTGAACTGGGAGGCCCCTACGAGCAGTACTTC. It is translated as CASSELGGPYEQYF.

This clone was seen just once. The gene calls are TRBV27 and TRBJ2-5; weak D call: TRBD1 (6 bases). The CDR3 runs 16 residues. V shed 5 bases and J shed 2 bases, with 18 bases lying between them. Germline CDR1 is MNHEY and CDR2 is SMNVEV (reference sequence). The CDR3 DNA follows: TGTGCCAGCAGTCCTCTCCGGACAAGGGGGCAAGAGACCCAGTACTTC. This gives the protein CASSPLRTRGQETQYF.

The chain is built from TRBV10-2 and TRBJ2-1, with D possibly called TRBD1 or TRBD2 (5 bases each). Germline CDR1 is WSHSY and CDR2 is SAAADI. The CDR3 is 15 amino acids. V lost 11 bases and J 0 bases, leaving 17 bases between the germline ends. This CDR3 reads CAARETALSYNEQFF. In nucleotides, the CDR3 is TGCGCCGCCAGGGAGACGGCGCTCTCCTACAATGAGCAGTTCTTC.

The rearrangement joins TRBV9 to TRBJ2-2, with 8 bases fitting TRBD1. The CDR3 sequence is 18 residues long. Trimming at V came to 4 bases and at J to 0 bases, leaving 11 bases not matched to a gene. The V gene's germline CDR1 is SGDLS and CDR2 YYNGEE. The CDR3 loop is CASSLGTGLFSNTGELFF. CDR3 nucleotide sequence: TGTGCCAGCAGCTTGGGGACAGGTCTCTTCTCGAACACCGGGGAGCTGTTTTTT.

This chain links TRBV5-6 with TRBJ2-7; no reliable D call. This CDR3 is 14 amino acids long. V lost 0 bases, J lost 3 bases, and 10 bases lay in between. Germline V lookup: CDR1 SGHDT, CDR2 YYEEEE. The CDR3 here is CASSLVGPDYEQYF. The DNA for the CDR3 is TGTGCCAGCAGCTTGGTAGGGCCCGACTACGAGCAGTACTTC.

This CDR3 reads CAWSVNRRGQETQYF. The CDR3 DNA is TGTGCCTGGAGTGTAAACCGAAGGGGGCAAGAGACCCAGTACTTC. The chain joins TRBV30 to TRBJ2-5; a possible D gene is TRBD1 (6 bases). CDR3 length equals 15 residues. Looked up from germline, CDR1 is GTSNPN and CDR2 is SVGIG (reference sequence). Trimming shortened V by 0 bases and J by 2 bases, and 13 bases separated the two germline ends.

The chain joins TRBV10-1 to TRBJ2-1; TRBD2 agrees at 7 bases. The V gene's germline CDR1 is WNHNN and CDR2 SYGVQD (reference sequence). With 4 bases clipped from V and 0 bases from J, the junction kept 12 bases outside the gene matches. The CDR3 contains 18 residues. The CDR3 loop reads CASSGRGAGFSSYNEQFF. DNA for the CDR3: TGCGCCAGCAGTGGTAGGGGAGCGGGATTCAGCTCCTACAATGAGCAGTTCTTC.

The genes are TRBV25-1 and TRBJ1-3; D is unresolved. This CDR3 is built from 15 residues. Germline assignment: CDR1 MGHDK and CDR2 SYGVNS. The V and J ends lost 3 bases and 3 bases respectively, with 12 bases between them. The CDR3 reads CASSDPNNLGNTIYF. The DNA of the CDR3 is TGTGCCAGCAGTGATCCCAATAACCTTGGAAACACCATATATTTT. The full variable domain, in which reference TRBV25-1 and TRBJ1-3 provide the parts outside the CDR3, is EADIYQTPRYLVIGTGKKITLECSQTMGHDKMYWYQQDPGMELHLIHYSYGVNSTEKGDLSSESTVSRIRTEHFPLTLESARPSHTSQYLCASSDPNNLGNTIYFGEGSWLTVV.

This chain joins TRBV7-9 and TRBJ2-7; D is possibly TRBD2 (6 bases). The CDR3 covers 12 residues. CDR1 and CDR2 (germline): SEHNR, FQNEAQ (reference sequence). Trimming shortened V by 7 bases and J by 7 bases, and 14 bases separated the two germline ends. The CDR3 DNA reads TGTGCCAGCACCACGGGACTCCCGGAGCAGTACTTC. Protein product: CASTTGLPEQYF.

The chain carries TRBV10-1 and TRBJ2-3, with D unresolved. There are 14 residues in the CDR3. With 3 bases removed from V and 0 bases from J, the gap between germline ends came to 7 bases. Looked up from germline, CDR1 is WNHNN and CDR2 is SYGVQD (reference sequence). CDR3 DNA: TGCGCCAGCAGTGACGCCAGGAGCACAGATACGCAGTATTTT. Translating gives CASSDARSTDTQYF.

The chain employs TRBV4-3 and TRBJ1-1; no clear D gene. CDR1 LGHNA and CDR2 YSLEER come from the germline V gene. V lost 0 bases to trimming and J lost 6 bases, with 14 bases between them. The CDR3 length is 15 residues. The CDR3 sequence is CASSQDLWGYAEAFF. In DNA, the CDR3 is TGCGCCAGCAGCCAAGATCTGTGGGGTTACGCTGAAGCTTTCTTT.

V is TRBV15 and J is TRBJ2-5, with 7 bases identical to TRBD2. The germline V gene encodes CDR1 LNHNV and CDR2 YYDKDF (reference sequence). J was trimmed by 7 bases and V by 3 bases; bases with no gene match: 23. CDR3 length: 19 residues. Here the CDR3 reads CATSRERDQKPGPTGTQYF. CDR3 DNA: TGTGCCACCAGCAGGGAGCGGGACCAAAAACCGGGCCCCACCGGGACCCAGTACTTC.

The J gene is TRBJ1-5, the V gene TRBV2, with unresolved D. The germline gives CDR1 SNHLY, CDR2 FYNNEI. The CDR3 sequence is 16 residues long. With 2 bases removed from V and 5 bases from J, the gap between germline ends came to 16 bases. CDR3 loop: CASSESRLWQDQPQHF. The CDR3 DNA is TGTGCCAGCAGTGAATCGCGGCTCTGGCAGGATCAGCCCCAGCATTTT.

The J gene is TRBJ2-7, the V gene TRBV27; D is perhaps TRBD1 (6 bases). CDR1 MNHEY and CDR2 SMNVEV come from the germline V gene (reference sequence). The V gene lost 6 bases and the J gene lost 6 bases, with 12 bases spanning the gap. The CDR3 loop spans 12 amino acids. The CDR3 sequence: CASRLGGAEQYF. The CDR3 DNA reads TGTGCCAGCAGACTAGGGGGAGCCGAGCAGTACTTC.

With respect to this clone: In the same sample, other DNA sequences code for this CDR3. This chain links TRBV7-9 with TRBJ1-1; 7 bases map to TRBD1. The germline gives CDR1 SEHNR, CDR2 FQNEAQ (reference sequence). The J segment lost 1 base and the V segment lost 3 bases, leaving 2 bases of the junction unmatched. The CDR3 is 14 residues long. The CDR3 region has the DNA TGTGCCAGCAGCTTTACAGGGGAGAACACTGAAGCTTTCTTT. Its protein is CASSFTGENTEAFF.

The rearrangement uses TRBV27 and TRBJ2-3; D gene unclear. The CDR3 loop spans 14 amino acids. Between the trimmed V and J ends, which lost 4 bases and 1 base, there was a span of 9 bases. CDR1 is MNHEY, CDR2 SMNVEV, per germline (reference sequence). The CDR3 here is CASSSLLGTDTQYF. CDR3 bases: TGTGCCAGCAGTTCCCTGCTAGGCACAGATACGCAGTATTTT.

The gene calls are TRBV7-9 and TRBJ2-1; 8 bases line up with TRBD2. This CDR3 has 16 residues. Per germline, CDR1 SEHNR and CDR2 FQNEAQ (reference sequence). J was trimmed by 5 bases and V by 5 bases; bases with no gene match: 11. The CDR3 DNA follows: TGTGCCAGCAGCCCCCCAGAGCGGGAGACCCACAATGAGCAGTTCTTC. This encodes CASSPPERETHNEQFF.

The chain links TRBV9 to TRBJ2-3, with unresolved D. Germline V gene sequence: CDR1 SGDLS, CDR2 YYNGEE. This CDR3 contains 15 residues. The V and J ends lost 0 bases and 1 base respectively, with 9 bases between them. DNA of the CDR3: TGTGCCAGCAGCGTAGGAGGAGTAGGCACAGATACGCAGTATTTT. It codes for CASSVGGVGTDTQYF.